This TCR beta chain was sequenced during a study of OX40 agonist ivuxolimab in advanced cancers. Overall study: Patients receiving dose escalation had hepatocellular carcinoma, melanoma, renal cell or head and neck cancer. Three partial responders included one hepatocellular carcinoma patient and two cutaneous melanoma patients. Study-level points and caveats: CD8+ T cells averaged more expanded clones than CD4+.

Turning to this clone: Its target is not known.

In germline, CDR1 is LNHDA, CDR2 SQIVND (reference sequence). CDR3 length: 16 amino acids. Losses at the gene ends were 8 bases for V and 1 base for J; bases not matched to a gene: 10. Clones were read by immunoSEQ multiplex PCR, and TCRdb kept only the in-frame ones, dropping some. The data show about 69,000 clones, 80% seen once. This receptor was taken from an adult with an advanced solid tumor such as melanoma, head and neck, liver or kidney cancer. This sequence joins TRBV19 and TRBJ2-5, with 10 bases matching TRBD2. The sample was CD4+ or CD8+ T cells sorted from blood, taken in a trial of the OX40 agonist ivuxolimab. As DNA, the CDR3 is TGTGCCAGTGCGGCTCGGGGGACTAGCGTCCAAGAGACCCAGTACTTC. It is translated as CASAARGTSVQETQYF.